The rows below give T cell receptor beta chains drawn from one sample of a study of cytomegalovirus exposure and HLA in healthy donors. TCRdb keeps only in-frame clones here, not all; method: immunoSEQ multiplex PCR. The sample holds some 120,000 clones, around 80% seen once. The sample taken for sequencing was PBMCs. The receptors stem from a woman between 18 and 29 years old in good health and CMV-seronegative. CDR3s include the opening cysteine and the closing phenylalanine or tryptophan. The D gene is left open where the match is weak. Size is stated for part of the rows, as once, few or many counts, or as a class when the clone is expanded.

TGTGCCAGCAGCTCAGGCCTCAATCAGCCCCAGCATTTT	CASSSGLNQPQHF	TRBV11-2	TRBJ1-5	.	few
TGTGCCACCAGCAGAGCCCTGACAGGGGGCCCAGATACGCAGTATTTT	CATSRALTGGPDTQYF	TRBV15	TRBJ2-3	TRBD1	few
TGTGCCAGCTCACTAACCTCCGGGACAGGAGATGGCTACACCTTC	CASSLTSGTGDGYTF	TRBV18	TRBJ1-2	TRBD1	.
TGTGCCAGCAGCCAAGAAAATCTGGGGCAGGAAGCTTTCTTT	CASSQENLGQEAFF	TRBV14	TRBJ1-1	.	.
TGCGCCAGCAGCCCCCGACAGGGAGACACCATATATTTT	CASSPRQGDTIYF	TRBV5-1	TRBJ1-3	TRBD1	few
TGTGCCAGTAGTACAATAGCGGGAGGGCATTACAATGAGCAGTTCTTC	CASSTIAGGHYNEQFF	TRBV19	TRBJ2-1	TRBD2	.
TGTGCCAGCGGAGACAGGGCGACCTACGAGCAGTACTTC	CASGDRATYEQYF	TRBV7-9	TRBJ2-7	TRBD1	.
TGTGCCAGCAGCCGCGTGAGTCCCTACGAGCAGTACTTC	CASSRVSPYEQYF	TRBV5-6	TRBJ2-7	.	.
TGTGCCAGCAGCCAGGCGAGACAGGGGGCGAGGAGCAATCAGCCCCAGCATTTT	CASSQARQGARSNQPQHF	TRBV4-2	TRBJ1-5	TRBD1	.
TGTCACCCAGCCCGCCTAGCGGGGGGGAGCCCTAGCACAGATACGCAGTATTTT	CHPARLAGGSPSTDTQYF	TRBV7-9	TRBJ2-3	TRBD2	.
TGTGCCAGCAGCTTAGGACGGACTAGTGAAGAGACCCAGTACTTC	CASSLGRTSEETQYF	TRBV11-2	TRBJ2-5	TRBD2	.
TGTGCCAGCAGCTTGGCCTATCGCTCCTACGAGCAGTACTTC	CASSLAYRSYEQYF	TRBV5-6	TRBJ2-7	.	.
TGCGCCAGCAGCCCCCGTCGGACTAGCGGGGGCCCACAGGAGACCCAGTACTTC	CASSPRRTSGGPQETQYF	TRBV4-1	TRBJ2-5	TRBD2	.
TGCGCCAGCAGCCAGGACAGGGGTCTCCATCAGCCCCAGCATTTT	CASSQDRGLHQPQHF	TRBV4-3	TRBJ1-5	TRBD1	.
TGTGCCAGCAGCTTAGGGGACTACTATGGCTACACCTTC	CASSLGDYYGYTF	TRBV7-9	TRBJ1-2	.	.
TGTGCTAGTGGTTTGGCCCCCCGGGGCGGGAATGGTAGGGTCACCGGGGAGCTGTTTTTT	CASGLAPRGGNGRVTGELFF	TRBV12-5	TRBJ2-2	.	.
TGCGCCAGCAGTTCGGGACAGGGGACCTACAATGAGCAGTTCTTC	CASSSGQGTYNEQFF	TRBV10-1	TRBJ2-1	TRBD1	.
TGCGCCAGCAGCCACCTAGCGGGGGGGCCTTATGGCGAGCAGTACTTC	CASSHLAGGPYGEQYF	TRBV4-3	TRBJ2-7	TRBD2	once
TGTGCCAGCAGCCCACAGCTTCCCTCTGGAAACACCATATATTTT	CASSPQLPSGNTIYF	TRBV7-8	TRBJ1-3	.	.
TGTGCCAGCAGCTTTGCGGGAGTGTCCTACAATGAGCAGTTCTTC	CASSFAGVSYNEQFF	TRBV7-6	TRBJ2-1	TRBD2	.
TGTGCCAGTAGTATAGATACACAGGGGTCTGGCTACACCTTC	CASSIDTQGSGYTF	TRBV19	TRBJ1-2	TRBD1	.
TGTGCCAGCAGTTTCAGGACAGGGGCCTCGACCCTGGATGGCTACACCTTC	CASSFRTGASTLDGYTF	TRBV5-6	TRBJ1-2	TRBD1	.
TGTGCCTGGAGTGTCGGACAGGGAGGAAAACTGTTTTTT	CAWSVGQGGKLFF	TRBV30	TRBJ1-4	TRBD1	.
TGTGCCAGCAGCCTGCTCGGGACAGGGTACACTGAAGCTTTCTTT	CASSLLGTGYTEAFF	TRBV27	TRBJ1-1	TRBD1	.
TGCAGCGTCTCAAGAGCGGGGGTAATTTCCTACGAGCAGTACTTC	CSVSRAGVISYEQYF	TRBV29-1	TRBJ2-7	TRBD2	.
TGTGCCAGCAGCGTCCCGGGACTAGCGGACCCACGGAATACGCAGTATTTT	CASSVPGLADPRNTQYF	TRBV9	TRBJ2-3	TRBD2	.